The 29 T cell receptor beta chains below were found in one sample sequenced in a study of cytomegalovirus exposure and HLA in healthy donors. The PCR employed 60 Vbeta primers together with 13 Jbeta primers. Profiled with immunoSEQ multiplex PCR; TCRdb holds only in-frame clones, not every one. The sample includes around 89,000 clones, approximately 83% of them seen just once. The sequenced sample consisted of PBMCs. All receptors come from a man aged 40-55 years in good health and CMV-seronegative.

The chain uses TRBV2 and TRBJ1-2; perhaps TRBD1 as D (5 bases). The CDR3 is 14 residues long. Between the trimmed V and J ends, which lost 8 bases and 7 bases, there was a span of 20 bases. Germline lookup yields CDR1 SNHLY and CDR2 FYNNEI. CDR3 DNA sequence: TGTGCCAGCCTCTCTGGGGGGGAGGGATGTGGCTACACCTTC. It is translated as CASLSGGEGCGYTF.

This chain joins TRBV15 and TRBJ2-7, with TRBD1 identical over 9 bases. Germline CDR1 reads LNHNV; CDR2 reads YYDKDF (reference sequence). CDR3 length: 13 amino acids. Germline trimming cut 3 bases from V and 5 bases from J; bases unmatched to any gene: 2. The CDR3 sequence: CATSRDRGDEQYF. The CDR3 region has the DNA TGTGCCACCAGCAGGGACAGGGGTGACGAGCAGTACTTC.

The J gene is TRBJ2-2, the V gene TRBV4-1; D may be TRBD1 (5 bases). CDR1 MGHRA and CDR2 YSYEKL come from the germline V gene. Between the trimmed V and J ends, which lost 1 base and 4 bases, there was a span of 7 bases. This CDR3 is built from 14 residues. CDR3 amino acids: CASSQADITGELFF. The CDR3 nucleotides read TGCGCCAGCAGCCAAGCGGACATCACCGGGGAGCTGTTTTTT.

This clone has only one observation. V usage is TRBV5-1 and J usage is TRBJ2-2; the match to TRBD1 covers 7 bases. The CDR3 covers 16 residues. Trimming removed 4 bases from V and 3 bases from J; junction bases left unmatched: 9. Per the germline V gene, CDR1 is SGHRS and CDR2 is YFSETQ. The CDR3 DNA is TGCGCCAGCAGCCACCCCCGGGACAGAGACACCGGGGAGCTGTTTTTT. This sequence encodes CASSHPRDRDTGELFF.

The chain uses TRBV6-5 and TRBJ2-7; 9 bases are shared with TRBD2. Germline V gives CDR1 MNHEY, CDR2 SVGAGI. CDR3 length: 14 residues. V shed 4 bases and J 5 bases; nucleotides not matched to a gene: 6. CDR3 loop: CASSFGGGANEQYF. As DNA, the CDR3 is TGTGCCAGCAGTTTCGGCGGGGGGGCGAACGAGCAGTACTTC.

This clone showed up just a few times. The J gene is TRBJ1-6, the V gene TRBV23-1, with 12 positions matching TRBD1. TRBV23-1 is designated an ORF whose function remains uncertain. The CDR3 length is 20 residues. Losses at the gene ends were 3 bases for V and 0 bases for J; bases not matched to a gene: 9. The CDR3 reads CASSHRDRGPKSSYNSPLHF. CDR3 nucleotides: TGCGCCAGCAGTCACCGGGACAGGGGGCCTAAGAGCTCCTATAATTCACCCCTCCACTTT.

V gene TRBV7-3 combines with J gene TRBJ2-3, with 8 nucleotides matching TRBD1. The V gene end was trimmed by 5 bases and the J gene end by 5 bases; junction bases not matched to a gene: 12. The CDR3 is 16 residues long. Germline V gives CDR1 SGHTA, CDR2 FQGTGA. The CDR3 loop is CASSHPTGQDLDTQYF. The CDR3 bases are TGTGCCAGCAGCCACCCGACGGGACAGGACCTAGATACGCAGTATTTT.

The chain couples TRBV30 to TRBJ1-2; D remains ambiguous. The CDR3 sequence is 10 residues long. Looked up from germline, CDR1 is GTSNPN and CDR2 is SVGIG (reference sequence). Trimming left V 5 bases short and J 8 bases short, with 9 bases between. CDR3: CAWLSGGYTF. CDR3 in DNA: TGTGCCTGGCTGAGCGGAGGCTACACCTTC.

The chain joins TRBV7-2 to TRBJ2-5, with a possible D match to TRBD1 (6 bases). CDR1 and CDR2 from the germline V gene are SGHTA and FQGNSA. V gave up 3 bases and J gave up 4 bases, with 15 bases separating them. The CDR3 spans 15 residues. The CDR3 loop is CASSFRPRGGETQYF. Written as DNA, the CDR3 is TGTGCCAGCAGCTTCCGACCCAGGGGTGGAGAGACCCAGTACTTC.

This chain joins TRBV7-9 and TRBJ1-5; D not certain. Trimming stripped 5 bases from V and 1 base from J, with 18 bases between. This CDR3 has 17 residues. Germline CDR1 SEHNR, CDR2 FQNEAQ (reference sequence). For the CDR3, the DNA is TGTGCCAGCAGCCCTTCCAAATCTTCAGAAAGCAATCAGCCCCAGCATTTT. Translated, it gives CASSPSKSSESNQPQHF.

This clone was recorded once. V gene TRBV2 combines with J gene TRBJ1-4; a weak D match, TRBD1 (5 bases). The CDR3 totals 15 residues. Germline-derived CDR1 and CDR2 are SNHLY and FYNNEI. V dropped 9 bases and J dropped 6 bases, with 20 bases sitting between them. CDR3 protein: CARRGYRGADEKLFF. In nucleotides, the CDR3 is TGTGCCAGGCGGGGTTATAGAGGGGCGGATGAAAAACTGTTTTTT.

The J gene is TRBJ2-3, the V gene TRBV6-6, with 9 bases that match TRBD1. V gave up 2 bases and J gave up 4 bases; unmatched junction bases: 1. This CDR3 region has 14 residues. Germline V gene lookup returns CDR1 MNHNY and CDR2 SVGAGI (reference sequence). The CDR3 here is CASSYTGGPDTQYF. The CDR3 DNA sequence: TGTGCCAGCAGTTACACAGGGGGCCCAGATACGCAGTATTTT.

The V and J genes are TRBV30 and TRBJ2-7, with TRBD2 matching 8 bases. CDR1 GTSNPN and CDR2 SVGIG come from the germline V gene (reference sequence). The CDR3 runs 18 residues. The V and J ends lost 2 bases and 5 bases, in that order; junction bases with no gene match: 20. CDR3 DNA: TGTGCCTGGAGTCACGGGGCTAGCGGGCCCCGCGGGTGGAACGAGCAGTACTTC. Residues: CAWSHGASGPRGWNEQYF.

The rearrangement uses TRBV10-1 and TRBJ2-5; the D gene is possibly TRBD1 (5 bases). The CDR3 extends over 14 amino acids. V was shortened by 2 bases and J by 3 bases, with 10 bases between the two germline ends. Germline V gives CDR1 WNHNN, CDR2 SYGVQD (reference sequence). CDR3 in amino acids: CASSERCREETQYF. The CDR3 region has the DNA TGCGCCAGCAGTGAGCGGTGCAGGGAAGAGACCCAGTACTTC.

The rearrangement joins TRBV28 to TRBJ1-2; TRBD1 aligns across 9 bases. This CDR3 has 18 residues. V lost 4 bases, J lost 8 bases, and 20 bases stayed unmatched. The germline V gene encodes CDR1 MDHEN and CDR2 SYDVKM. The CDR3 DNA reads TGTGCCAGCAGTTCCCCCTTCCCTTGGGTACAGGGGGCAGGAGGCTACACCTTC. It translates to CASSSPFPWVQGAGGYTF.

This clone was detected only a few times. The chain recombines TRBV19 with TRBJ2-2; D call uncertain. The V end was cut by 5 bases, the J end by 5 bases, with 12 bases between. Germline CDR1 reads LNHDA; CDR2 reads SQIVND (reference sequence). The length of the CDR3 is 14 residues. CDR3 residues: CASSSRMDTGELFF. CDR3 nucleotide sequence: TGTGCCAGTAGTTCCAGGATGGATACCGGGGAGCTGTTTTTT.

The V and J genes are TRBV10-3 and TRBJ1-1, with a weak D call TRBD1 (5 bases). Germline-derived CDR1 and CDR2 are ENHRY and SYGVKD. The CDR3 totals 14 residues. Trimming removed 7 bases from V and 5 bases from J, with 17 bases in between. The CDR3 spells CAIISGQGATEAFF. CDR3 bases: TGTGCCATCATCTCAGGGCAGGGTGCGACTGAAGCTTTCTTT.

The rearrangement joins TRBV6-6 to TRBJ1-4; 8 bases fit TRBD1. The CDR3 is made up of 13 amino acids. J gave up 6 bases and V 8 bases, and 5 bases lay outside the gene matches. From germline, CDR1 is MNHNY and CDR2 SVGAGI (reference sequence). CDR3 region: CASQGARDEKLFF. In DNA form, the CDR3 reads TGTGCCAGCCAGGGGGCGCGGGATGAAAAACTGTTTTTT.

The chain combines TRBV4-3 with TRBJ1-1; 7 bases match TRBD1. This CDR3 spans 16 amino acids. Per the germline V gene, CDR1 is LGHNA and CDR2 is YSLEER. The J segment lost 6 bases and the V segment lost 0 bases, leaving 10 bases of the junction unmatched. CDR3 sequence reads: CASSQDEGTGEAEAFF. The CDR3 DNA sequence: TGCGCCAGCAGCCAAGATGAGGGAACAGGGGAAGCTGAAGCTTTCTTT.

This clone turned up a few times. V is TRBV9 and J is TRBJ2-7; D gene uncertain. CDR3 length equals 13 residues. Trimming took 0 bases from V and 4 from J, leaving 8 bases between them. Per the germline V gene, CDR1 is SGDLS and CDR2 is YYNGEE. CDR3 region: CASSVGPGYEQYF. The CDR3 DNA reads TGTGCCAGCAGCGTAGGTCCCGGTTACGAGCAGTACTTC.

This chain connects TRBV7-6 to TRBJ2-7; tentatively, D is TRBD2 (5 bases). CDR3 length: 14 residues. The V end was cut by 1 base, the J end by 2 bases, with 9 bases between. Germline V gives CDR1 SGHVS, CDR2 FNYEAQ. CDR3 sequence reads: CASSLVRGTYEQYF. CDR3 nucleotide sequence: TGTGCCAGCAGCTTAGTTCGGGGTACCTACGAGCAGTACTTC. The variable domain in full, with the rest retrieved from reference TRBV7-6 and TRBJ2-7, is GAGVSQSPRYKVTKRGQDVALRCDPISGHVSLYWYRQALGQGPEFLTYFNYEAQQDKSGLPNDRFSAERPEGSISTLTIQRTEQRDSAMYRCASSLVRGTYEQYFGPGTRLTVT.

This clone was seen a few times. V is TRBV6-6 and J is TRBJ1-4, with 9 bases lining up with TRBD1. Germline V gene data show CDR1 as MNHNY and CDR2 as SVGAGI (reference sequence). After removal of 4 bases from V and 7 bases from J, the junction contained 4 bases not matched to a gene. The CDR3 sequence is 14 residues long. The CDR3 DNA reads TGTGCCAGCAGTTCCGGGACAGGGAGTGAAAAACTGTTTTTT. Protein: CASSSGTGSEKLFF.

The chain combines TRBV5-4 with TRBJ2-1; possible D gene TRBD2, 5 bases. The CDR3 has 15 residues. Germline lookup yields CDR1 SGHNT and CDR2 YYREEE (reference sequence). Trimming stripped 4 bases from V and 7 bases from J, with 18 bases between. CDR3 sequence reads: CASSPGERSWNEQFF. The CDR3 DNA follows: TGTGCCAGCAGCCCCGGGGAGCGGTCTTGGAATGAGCAGTTCTTC.

V is TRBV4-3 and J is TRBJ1-6; 8 positions match TRBD1. Trimming took 0 bases from V and 9 from J; bases not matched to a gene: 7. The V gene's germline CDR1 is LGHNA and CDR2 YSLEER. This CDR3 comprises 16 residues. Here the CDR3 DNA reads TGCGCCAGCAGCCAAGATCCAGGGGGCGCGGGTTCACCCCTCCACTTT. This gives the protein CASSQDPGGAGSPLHF.

The V call is TRBV11-2, the J call TRBJ1-1; tentative D call: TRBD1 (6 bases). CDR1 is SGHAT and CDR2 is FQNNGV in the germline V gene. V lost 5 bases, J lost 0 bases, and 7 bases lay in between. The CDR3 is made up of 13 amino acids. CDR3 sequence (DNA): TGTGCCAGCAGCCAGGGGATGAACACTGAAGCTTTCTTT. Protein sequence: CASSQGMNTEAFF. The full variable domain, completed using reference TRBV11-2 and TRBJ1-1, is EAGVAQSPRYKIIEKRQSVAFWCNPISGHATLYWYQQILGQGPKLLIQFQNNGVVDDSQLPKDRFSAERLKGVDSTLKIQPAKLEDSAVYLCASSQGMNTEAFFGQGTRLTVV.

J is TRBJ2-1 and V is TRBV7-2, with TRBD2 matching over 11 bases. Germline CDR1 and CDR2: SGHTA and FQGNSA. The CDR3 extends over 16 amino acids. The ends lost 3 bases at V and 8 bases at J; junction bases unmatched: 9. In DNA, the CDR3 is TGTGCCAGCAGCTTGGGGGCCCTAGCGGGGGGATATGAGCAGTTCTTC. Translation: CASSLGALAGGYEQFF. Complete variable domain (other parts from reference TRBV7-2 and TRBJ2-1): GAGVSQSPSNKVTEKGKDVELRCDPISGHTALYWYRQSLGQGLEFLIYFQGNSAPDKSGLPSDRFSAERTGGSVSTLTIQRTQQEDSAVYLCASSLGALAGGYEQFFGPGTRLTVL.

The chain combines TRBV4-3 with TRBJ2-1; possible D gene TRBD1, 6 bases. V was clipped by 4 bases and J by 3 bases, with 16 bases between them. Per the germline V gene, CDR1 is LGHNA and CDR2 is YSLEER. This CDR3 region has 16 residues. The CDR3 bases are TGCGCCAGCAGCCTCACCCGGGACAACTACTACAATGAGCAGTTCTTC. This encodes CASSLTRDNYYNEQFF.

The chain combines TRBV9 with TRBJ2-1; D is possibly TRBD1 (5 bases). The V gene's germline CDR1 is SGDLS and CDR2 YYNGEE. The CDR3 is 15 residues long. Deletions cut 4 bases from V and 1 base from J, with 12 bases between. CDR3 region: CASSPQQESYNEQFF. The CDR3 DNA sequence: TGTGCCAGCAGCCCCCAACAGGAGTCCTACAATGAGCAGTTCTTC.

This chain links TRBV7-6 with TRBJ1-2; D possibly corresponds to TRBD1 (6 bases). Trimming cost V 4 bases and J 1 base, with 13 bases left between them. Germline lookup yields CDR1 SGHVS and CDR2 FNYEAQ. CDR3 length: 15 residues. The CDR3 DNA follows: TGTGCCAGCAGCTCGCAGGGGCGTGGTAACTATGGCTACACCTTC. It yields the protein CASSSQGRGNYGYTF.